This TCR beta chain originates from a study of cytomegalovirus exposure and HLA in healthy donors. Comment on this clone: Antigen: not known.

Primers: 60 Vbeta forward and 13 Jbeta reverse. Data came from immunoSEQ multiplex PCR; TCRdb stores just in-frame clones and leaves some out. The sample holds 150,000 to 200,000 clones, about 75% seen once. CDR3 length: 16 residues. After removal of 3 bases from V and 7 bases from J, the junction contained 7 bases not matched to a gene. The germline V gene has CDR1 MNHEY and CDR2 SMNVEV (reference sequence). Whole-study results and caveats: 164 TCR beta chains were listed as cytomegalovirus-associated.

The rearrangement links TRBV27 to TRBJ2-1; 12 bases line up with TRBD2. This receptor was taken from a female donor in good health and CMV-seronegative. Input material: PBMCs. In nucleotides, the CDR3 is TGTGCCAGCAGTTTCCCTAGCGGGAGGGTTTCGAATGAGCAGTTCTTC. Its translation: CASSFPSGRVSNEQFF.